What follows are 28 T cell receptor beta chains derived from one specimen sequenced in a study of blood T cells in healthy people across ages. The use of a sample-barcoded 5' primer and a J-beta primer mix characterized a second PCR of roughly 7 to 11 cycles. One entry per CDR3 protein, called by TCRdb with MiXCR from the 5' RACE reads. The sample shows 1.5 million to 2 million distinct CDR3 sequences, 25% to 30% of them seen only once. Input material: blood. The receptors come from a woman aged 25 to 39 in good health.

This rearrangement joins TRBV5-1 to TRBJ2-3; D might be TRBD1 (5 bases). Germline V gene lookup returns CDR1 SGHRS and CDR2 YFSETQ. Trimming cost V 2 bases and J 2 bases, with 9 bases left between them. The CDR3 extends over 14 amino acids. CDR3 region: CASSFDSPTDTQYF. The CDR3 DNA reads TGCGCCAGCAGCTTCGACAGCCCCACAGATACGCAGTATTTT.

This clonotype occurred a few times. The CDR3 nucleotides read TGTGCCACCGACCGGGACAGGGATAATTCACCCCTCCACTTT. Protein: CATDRDRDNSPLHF. The J gene is TRBJ1-6, the V gene TRBV2, with 9 bases lining up with TRBD1. This CDR3 has 14 residues. Germline V gene sequence: CDR1 SNHLY, CDR2 FYNNEI. J gave up 5 bases and V 10 bases, and 6 bases lay outside the gene matches.

This clonotype occurred many times. V and J are TRBV29-1 and TRBJ2-3, with D unclear. Trimming took off 3 bases at V and 5 bases at J, with 6 bases between the two ends. Per the germline V gene, CDR1 is SQVTM and CDR2 is ANQGSEA. The CDR3 sequence is 11 residues long. The CDR3: CSVDMGDTQYF. CDR3 nucleotides: TGCAGCGTTGATATGGGAGATACGCAGTATTTT.

The chain carries TRBV4-2 and TRBJ2-3; a possible D gene is TRBD2 (5 bases). The germline V gene encodes CDR1 LGHNA and CDR2 YNFKEQ. The ends were cut back, 0 bases at V and 6 bases at J, with 13 bases in the middle. CDR3 length: 15 amino acids. CDR3 protein: CASSQDRLAPDTQYF. CDR3 nucleotides: TGTGCCAGCAGCCAAGATCGGCTAGCTCCCGATACGCAGTATTTT.

The V and J genes are TRBV28 and TRBJ2-7; D uncertain. The germline CDR1 and CDR2 sequences are MDHEN and SYDVKM. Trimming stripped 5 bases from V and 4 bases from J, with 12 bases between. CDR3 size: 13 residues. The CDR3 protein is CASSETEPYEQYF. CDR3 nucleotides: TGTGCCAGCAGTGAAACCGAGCCTTACGAGCAGTACTTC. The full variable domain, with the rest looked up from reference TRBV28 and TRBJ2-7, is DVKVTQSSRYLVKRTGEKVFLECVQDMDHENMFWYRQDPGLGLRLIYFSYDVKMKEKGDIPEGYSVSREKKERFSLILESASTNQTSMYLCASSETEPYEQYFGPGTRLTVT.

This clonotype was recorded at least ten times. V is TRBV28 and J is TRBJ2-5; 15 bases are shared with TRBD2. The J segment lost 5 bases and the V segment lost 6 bases, leaving 10 bases of the junction unmatched. This CDR3 spans 17 amino acids. Germline lookup yields CDR1 MDHEN and CDR2 SYDVKM. The CDR3 sequence: CASRLGLAGGLGETQYF. The CDR3 DNA reads TGTGCCAGCAGACTGGGACTAGCGGGGGGTTTAGGGGAGACCCAGTACTTC.

The genes are TRBV21-1 and TRBJ2-5. TRBV21-1 is a pseudogene. The CDR3 length is 19 residues. Here the CDR3 reads CASSKALGCIPKSQETQYF. CDR3 in DNA: TGTGCCAGCAGCAAAGCGCTGGGATGCATCCCAAAATCCCAAGAGACCCAGTACTTC.

The chain couples TRBV12-3 or TRBV12-4 to TRBJ2-2, with unresolved D. V was clipped by 6 bases and J by 5 bases, with 13 bases between them. The CDR3 contains 14 residues. CDR3 sequence: CASRVTHTTGELFF. The DNA of the CDR3 is TGTGCCAGCAGGGTGACACATACTACCGGGGAGCTGTTTTTT.

As regards this clonotype: This clone may be a read error of a much larger clone one base away. The chain recombines TRBV6-5 with TRBJ2-1; 10 nucleotides align to TRBD1. J lost 5 bases, V lost 6 bases, and 7 bases had no gene match. Per germline, CDR1 MNHEY and CDR2 SVGAGI. The CDR3 runs to 15 residues. The CDR3 loop is CASRPDRGPHNEQFF. The CDR3 region has the DNA TGTGCCAGCAGACCCGACAGGGGGCCTCACAATGAGCAGTTCTTC.

The genes are TRBV29-1 and TRBJ2-5; 8 bases are a match to TRBD1. This CDR3 has 14 residues. Germline CDR1 SQVTM, CDR2 ANQGSEA. The junction had 10 bases not matched to a gene; V was cut back by 7 bases and J by 3 bases. CDR3 in DNA: TGCAGCGGTCTTATCCGGGACAGGAAAGAGACCCAGTACTTC. The encoded protein is CSGLIRDRKETQYF.

This clonotype has only a few counts. This chain uses TRBV5-1 with TRBJ2-1; a weak D match, TRBD2 (6 bases). The V end lost 0 bases, the J end lost 7 bases, and 14 bases lay between the germline ends. The CDR3 length is 15 residues. The germline V gene encodes CDR1 SGHRS and CDR2 YFSETQ. CDR3 amino acids: CASSLVGGEENEQFF. CDR3 bases: TGCGCCAGCAGCTTGGTAGGAGGGGAGGAGAATGAGCAGTTCTTC.

The CDR3 DNA follows: TGCAGTGCTAGCCGGACTAGTATTAGAGAGACCCAGTACTTC. This codes for CSASRTSIRETQYF. This chain joins TRBV20-1 and TRBJ2-5; TRBD2 matches 7 bases. CDR3 size: 14 residues. The J segment lost 4 bases and the V segment lost 3 bases, leaving 8 bases of the junction unmatched. Germline CDR1 is DFQATT and CDR2 is SNEGSKA (reference sequence).

The V gene is TRBV29-1, the J gene TRBJ2-1; D not certain. This CDR3 region has 14 residues. Trimming stripped 4 bases from V and 7 bases from J, with 17 bases between. The germline V gene encodes CDR1 SQVTM and CDR2 ANQGSEA. In DNA, the CDR3 is TGCAGCGTTGCGCCGCCCTTGCAGTCGAATGAGCAGTTCTTC. It specifies CSVAPPLQSNEQFF.

Remarks on this clonotype: The junction departs from germline at one end; a sequencing error may be responsible. V is TRBV5-1 and J is TRBJ2-7; D is possibly TRBD1 (6 bases). The closer fit of TRBJ2-5 to the DNA end suggests the J call may be wrong. Germline V gene lookup returns CDR1 SGHRS and CDR2 YFSETQ. This CDR3 is built from 14 residues. This chain's CDR3 is CASSANGGQGTQYF. DNA of the CDR3: TGCGCCAGCAGCGCAAATGGGGGCCAAGGGACCCAGTACTTC.

This clonotype was seen a few times. The chain employs TRBV20-1 and TRBJ1-1, with D hard to call. V was cut by 0 bases and J by 7 bases, with 6 bases left in between. CDR1 is DFQATT and CDR2 is SNEGSKA in the germline V gene (reference sequence). The CDR3 runs 11 residues. The CDR3 region has the DNA TGCAGTGCTAGAGAATGGGGTGAAGCTTTCTTT. It specifies CSAREWGEAFF.

The rearrangement links TRBV28 to TRBJ2-1, with D perhaps assigned TRBD1 or TRBD2 (5 bases each). In germline, CDR1 is MDHEN, CDR2 SYDVKM. Trimming stripped 3 bases from V and 3 bases from J, with 15 bases between. The CDR3 has 16 amino acids. CDR3 nucleotide sequence: TGTGCCAGCAGTTTTTTGGGGACCAAAAACTACAATGAGCAGTTCTTC. It is translated as CASSFLGTKNYNEQFF.

The rearrangement uses TRBV28 and TRBJ2-7; TRBD2 aligns across 8 bases. The end of the DNA aligns better with TRBJ2-5, so the J call may be wrong. In germline, CDR1 is MDHEN, CDR2 SYDVKM. This CDR3 is built from 14 residues. The CDR3 region is CAASGPDLAETQYF. In DNA, the CDR3 is TGTGCCGCTAGCGGGCCTGATTTAGCAGAGACCCAGTACTTC.

V is TRBV3-1 and J is TRBJ2-3; tentatively, D is TRBD1 (5 bases). V lost 5 bases, J lost 5 bases, and 8 bases lay in between. The CDR3 is 12 residues long. Germline V gives CDR1 LGHDT, CDR2 YNNKEL (reference sequence). This CDR3 reads CASSYRQDTQYF. CDR3 DNA sequence: TGTGCCAGCAGCTACAGGCAAGATACGCAGTATTTT.

This clonotype was counted many times. The genes are TRBV5-4 and TRBJ2-5; D gene uncertain. From germline, CDR1 is SGHNT and CDR2 YYREEE (reference sequence). This CDR3 is 13 amino acids long. Trimming left V 0 bases short and J 4 bases short, with 7 bases between. CDR3 residues: CASSLEAAETQYF. Here the CDR3 DNA reads TGTGCCAGCAGCTTGGAAGCAGCAGAGACCCAGTACTTC.

Worth noting for this clonotype: At one of its ends the junction is not consistent with the germline gene, which may arise from a read error. V gene TRBV4-1 combines with J gene TRBJ2-1; D is perhaps TRBD2 (6 bases). Per germline, CDR1 MGHRA and CDR2 YSYEKL. The CDR3 is made up of 16 amino acids. CDR3 amino acids: CTSSRFRDGGTNEQFF. The DNA of the CDR3 is TGCACCAGCAGCCGCTTCCGGGACGGGGGTACCAATGAGCAGTTCTTC.

DNA for the CDR3: TGTGCCTTGGGGACCGGACAGGTGACCGGGGAGCTGTTTTTT. It is translated as CALGTGQVTGELFF. V gene TRBV30 combines with J gene TRBJ2-2; 7 nucleotides match TRBD1. The CDR3 runs to 14 residues. Germline lookup yields CDR1 GTSNPN and CDR2 SVGIG (reference sequence). J lost 5 bases, V lost 7 bases, and 10 bases had no gene match.

The genes are TRBV7-2 and TRBJ2-1; the D call may be TRBD1 or TRBD2 (5 bases each). The CDR3 contains 16 residues. Germline loops: CDR1 SGHTA, CDR2 FQGNSA. Deletions cut 4 bases from V and 5 bases from J, with 18 bases between. Here the CDR3 reads CASSSWGTNPNNEQFF. CDR3 sequence (DNA): TGTGCCAGCAGCTCCTGGGGGACCAACCCGAACAATGAGCAGTTCTTC.

This clonotype was seen many times. The junction and the germline gene differ at one end; a read error may be behind it. The chain links TRBV3-1 to TRBJ2-7; 9 positions agree with TRBD1. The CDR3 is 14 residues long. CDR1 and CDR2 (germline): LGHDT, YNNKEL (reference sequence). The CDR3, as DNA: TGCGCCAGCAGCCAAGGGACAGGGTCTTACGAGCAGTACTTC. Translating gives CASSQGTGSYEQYF.

The chain links TRBV5-1 to TRBJ2-3; weak D call: TRBD1 (6 bases). CDR1 and CDR2 (germline): SGHRS, YFSETQ. The CDR3 has 16 amino acids. V was pared by 3 bases and J by 4 bases, with 18 bases between. CDR3 protein: CASSSDKGDRSDTQYF. CDR3 coding DNA: TGCGCCAGCAGCTCCGATAAGGGGGATCGGTCAGATACGCAGTATTTT.

The chain couples TRBV20-1 to TRBJ2-5; 14 bases align to TRBD2. J gave up 5 bases and V 5 bases, and 7 bases lay outside the gene matches. The CDR3 is 15 amino acids. Germline V gene data show CDR1 as DFQATT and CDR2 as SNEGSKA (reference sequence). CDR3 residues: CSAPGLAGDYETQYF. The CDR3 DNA follows: TGCAGTGCTCCGGGACTAGCGGGAGATTATGAGACCCAGTACTTC.

The CDR3 DNA sequence: TGTGCCAGCAGGACGGACCGATCGAACACCGGGGAGCTGTTTTTT. Protein product: CASRTDRSNTGELFF. The chain links TRBV2 to TRBJ2-2; D is undetermined. CDR1 SNHLY and CDR2 FYNNEI come from the germline V gene. Trimming shortened V by 6 bases and J by 0 bases, and 11 bases separated the two germline ends. This CDR3 region has 15 residues.

This clonotype occurred many times. The chain combines TRBV11-2 with TRBJ2-5; no reliable D call. Germline CDR1 reads SGHAT; CDR2 reads FQNNGV. This CDR3 contains 14 residues. V lost 2 bases and J lost 0, with 7 bases in between. Here the CDR3 DNA reads TGTGCCAGCAGCTTACGGACGTACCAAGAGACCCAGTACTTC. This translates into CASSLRTYQETQYF.

V is TRBV6-5 and J is TRBJ2-7; D is perhaps TRBD2 (5 bases). The CDR3 runs to 14 residues. V lost 6 bases, J lost 2 bases, and 14 bases lay in between. The germline CDR1 and CDR2 sequences are MNHEY and SVGAGI. The CDR3 here is CASSPGLPPYEQYF. CDR3 nucleotide sequence: TGTGCCAGCAGCCCCGGACTGCCCCCCTACGAGCAGTACTTC.